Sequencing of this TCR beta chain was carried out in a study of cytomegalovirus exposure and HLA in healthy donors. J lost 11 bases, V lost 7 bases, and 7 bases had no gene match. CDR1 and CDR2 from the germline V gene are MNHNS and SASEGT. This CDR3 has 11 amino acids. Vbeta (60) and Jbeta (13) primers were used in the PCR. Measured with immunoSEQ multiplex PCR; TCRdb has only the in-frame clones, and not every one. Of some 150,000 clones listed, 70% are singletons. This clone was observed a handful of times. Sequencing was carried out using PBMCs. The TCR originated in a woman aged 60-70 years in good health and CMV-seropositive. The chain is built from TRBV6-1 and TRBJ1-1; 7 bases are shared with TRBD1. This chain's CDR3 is CASTMDRLAFF. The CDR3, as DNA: TGTGCCAGCACCATGGACAGGTTGGCTTTCTTT.